This T cell receptor (beta chain) comes out of a study of blood T cell repertoires in COVID-19. Overall study: Sources were T cells, B-cell-depleted T cells, or PBMCs; the material itself was cDNA or gDNA.

Study members were between about 18 and 89 years old and lived in 24 US regions. Methods used by the authors: Nucleated cell counts were estimated from reference gene primer amplification. Profiling relied on immunoSEQ multiplex PCR, and the TCRdb table lists in-frame clones only, not all of them. For V, J and clone size, that table is used; D and trimming come from the DNA. Found here are 250,000 or so clones, roughly 87% of them singletons; the top ten hold 2.6%. Trimming at V came to 6 bases and at J to 8 bases, leaving 8 bases not matched to a gene. Germline loops: CDR1 KGHSY, CDR2 FQNENV. The length of the CDR3 is 15 residues.

Sequenced: PBMCs or T cells enriched from blood (not recorded which). The clonotype comes from a woman aged 25 to 39 with acute COVID-19. This chain uses TRBV16 with TRBJ1-6; 9 bases map to TRBD1. CDR3 DNA sequence: TGTGCCAGCAGTCGTGACAGGGGGAACGATTCACCCCTCCACTTT. Its translation: CASSRDRGNDSPLHF. Filled out from reference TRBV16 and TRBJ1-6, the complete variable domain reads GEEVAQTPKHLVRGEGQKAKLYCAPIKGHSYVFWYQQVLKNEFKFLISFQNENVFDETGMPKERFSAKCLPNSPCSLEIQATKLEDSAVYFCASSRDRGNDSPLHFGNGTRLTVT.